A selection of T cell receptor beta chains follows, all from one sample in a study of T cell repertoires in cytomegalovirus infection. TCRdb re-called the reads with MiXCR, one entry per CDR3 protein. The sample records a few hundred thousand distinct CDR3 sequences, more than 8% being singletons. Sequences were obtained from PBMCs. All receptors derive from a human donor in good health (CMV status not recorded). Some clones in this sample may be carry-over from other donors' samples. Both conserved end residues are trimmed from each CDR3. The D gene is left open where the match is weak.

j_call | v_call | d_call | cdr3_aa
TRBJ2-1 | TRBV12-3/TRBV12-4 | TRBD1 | ASSLIPGTGNYNEQF
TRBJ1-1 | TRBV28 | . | ASSTRVQNTEAF
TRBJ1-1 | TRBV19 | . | ASSIPAGRGNTEAF
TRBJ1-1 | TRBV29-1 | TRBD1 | SVYTGGGNTEAF
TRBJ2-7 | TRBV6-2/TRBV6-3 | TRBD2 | ASSYPVRLADSYEQY
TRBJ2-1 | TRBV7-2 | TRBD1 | ASSSRQGALYEQF
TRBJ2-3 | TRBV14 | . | ASSQESGIPDTQY
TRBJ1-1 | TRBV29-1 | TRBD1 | SATTGGGTNPEAF
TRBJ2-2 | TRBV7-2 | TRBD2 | ASSGRTSPGELF
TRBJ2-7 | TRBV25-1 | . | ASSVRSGRGSYEQY
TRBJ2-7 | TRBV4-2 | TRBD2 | ASSQGGLANIYEQY
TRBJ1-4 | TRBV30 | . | AWSGREKLF
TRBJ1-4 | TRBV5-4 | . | ASSSPGRGGSNEKLF
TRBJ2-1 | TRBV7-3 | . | ASSPHPGFYNEQF
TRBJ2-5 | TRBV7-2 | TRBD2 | ASSLVALASGLQGQETQY
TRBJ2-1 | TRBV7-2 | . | ASSNPNEQF
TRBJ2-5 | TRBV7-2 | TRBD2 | ASSSIERGGRETQY
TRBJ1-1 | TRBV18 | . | ASSPMDTYTEAF
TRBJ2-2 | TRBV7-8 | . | ASSLTPGELF
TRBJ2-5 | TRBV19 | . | ASSIVAGETQY
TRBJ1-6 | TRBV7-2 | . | ASSLGRISYNSPLH
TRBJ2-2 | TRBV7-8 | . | ASSLGPSGNTGELF
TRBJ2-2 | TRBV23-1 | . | ASSQLTRVLQTGELF
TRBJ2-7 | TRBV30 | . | AWTGSSGRFGEQY
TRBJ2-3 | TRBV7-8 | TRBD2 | ASTGTSGTSTDTQY
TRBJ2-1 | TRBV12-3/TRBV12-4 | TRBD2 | ASRTGGGYNEQF
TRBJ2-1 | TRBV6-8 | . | ASSGSSYEQF
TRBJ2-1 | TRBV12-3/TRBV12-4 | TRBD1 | ASSRQGNSYNEQF
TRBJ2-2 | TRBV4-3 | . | ASSPSRAVDTGELF
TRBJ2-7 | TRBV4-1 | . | ASSQDYALGEQY
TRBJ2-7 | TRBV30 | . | AWALPRLGRGEQY
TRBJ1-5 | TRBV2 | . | ASSEGAGMQPQH
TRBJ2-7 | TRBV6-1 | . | ASRRTPDSYEQY
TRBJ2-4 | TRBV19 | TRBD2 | ASSIAGDLLAKNIQY
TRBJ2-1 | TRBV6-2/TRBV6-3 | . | ASRDLAPSSYNEQF
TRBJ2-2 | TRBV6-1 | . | ASSETGTVNTGELF
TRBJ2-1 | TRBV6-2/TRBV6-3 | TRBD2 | ASSEGLAGGPYNEQF
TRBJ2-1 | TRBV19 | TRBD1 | ASNRDRDGLQF
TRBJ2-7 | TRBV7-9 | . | ASSSAGSGYEQY
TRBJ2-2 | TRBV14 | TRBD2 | ASSQDLLRDYPTGELF
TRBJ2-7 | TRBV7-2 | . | ASSPNVGVYEQY
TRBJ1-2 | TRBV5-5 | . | ASSLNPQGTVPGGYT
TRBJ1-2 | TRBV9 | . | ASSARDPYGYT
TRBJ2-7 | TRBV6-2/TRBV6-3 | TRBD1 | ASSWRTGGLSLDYEQY
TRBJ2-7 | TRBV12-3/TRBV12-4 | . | ASSMQGISYEQY
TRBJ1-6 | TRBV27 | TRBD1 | ASSLRLFGTGAKESPLH
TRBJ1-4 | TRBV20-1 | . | SAIAGKLF
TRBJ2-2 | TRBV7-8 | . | ASSLSASLTGELF
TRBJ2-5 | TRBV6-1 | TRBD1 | ASSRTGQGAETQY
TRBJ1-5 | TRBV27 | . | ASSPRKGVGYNQPQH